This T cell receptor (beta chain) was recovered during a study of radiation and T cells in renal cell carcinoma (dated by TCRdb to the early 2020s). Notes on the research overall: The samples were obtained from a clinical trial, where primary renal cell carcinomas were treated with 15 Gy stereotactic body radiation therapy and then removed by nephrectomy 4 weeks afterward. TCR beta sequencing covered approximately 51 samples in total, comprising around 25 tumors and around 27 peripheral blood samples. A total of about 4 million unique CDR3 nucleotide sequences, encoding fewer than 3,000,000 unique CDR3 amino acid sequences, were found across all 50 or so samples.

Overall study results and their limits: Blood repertoire dynamics were not followed beyond 4 weeks after treatment. In blood, the top tumor clonotypes increased from baseline to 2 weeks after radiation and then shrank by 4 weeks, which suggests a temporary expansion of tumor-resident clones. No pretreatment tumor biopsies were available, so the baseline intratumoral presence of clonotypes could not be determined. With a single-armed trial design, the study had no way to address how radiation dose or scheduling affects the TCR repertoire.

Turning to this clone: Its antigen specificity is not known. Base qualities are not recorded, but no much larger clone differs from it by a single base.

Following the manufacturer's recommendations, the immunoSEQ kit was used to generate TCR beta libraries from genomic DNA. Library preparation used a first multiplex PCR with proprietary primers, then a second PCR adding unique barcodes, with bead cleanups after each round. A kit-provided positive control reaction and a negative control reaction were included in every sample batch. The final libraries underwent checking on an Agilent 4200 TapeStation D1000 ScreenTape, volumetric pooling, and quantification by qPCR. Sequencing ran on an Illumina NextSeq500 with a MidOutput 150-cycle cartridge, using 156 Read1 and 15 Index1 cycles with kit custom primers. The pooled library was loaded at 0.8 to 1 pM, with a roughly 18% PhiX control spiked in. On the study's bioinformatics: Vendor-processed data were analyzed in R, and a clonotype was defined as all T cells sharing the same CDR3 nucleotide sequence. In the clone abundance analyses, frequencies in each sample were normalized to that sample's 10,000 most abundant clones. Public T cell clones, which averaged fewer than five per sample, were removed prior to analysis. An abundance difference of at least 32-fold between compartments was the criterion for calling clonotypes tumor-enriched or baseline blood-enriched. A beta-binomial differential abundance model was used to identify clonotypes that expanded or contracted between blood time points. The Baroni-Urbani and Buser coefficient was used to measure tumor-blood repertoire similarity, and groups were compared with two-tailed Wilcoxon tests in R. Imported from immuneACCESS, the table was reduced by TCRdb to in-frame sequences with V and J called. These copies leave out some clones; in studies compared against another copy, an unresolved V gene accounts for under half, and the cause of the remainder is not known. The DNA gave D and trimming, while V, J and clone size come from that table. For this sample there are around 86,000 clones; approximately 86% appear just once. The biggest ten clones account for under 25% of the sample.

The CDR3 spans 13 residues, from the cysteine through the phenylalanine. Just the 39-base CDR3 DNA is kept, in frame starting at base 1. The junction shows trimming of 3 bases on V and 6 bases on J, plus 10 bases between the germline ends. CDR1 and CDR2 are read off the germline V gene as LGHNA and YSLEER. What this sample's time point label stands for: blood 2 weeks post-SBRT. According to the study, the label for this sample's treatment or condition signals: 15 Gy SBRT to primary tumor, nephrectomy 4 weeks later. Serial peripheral blood from radiation-treated patients was sampled at baseline, 2 weeks and 4 weeks after SBRT to track tumor-enriched clonotypes. Renal cell carcinoma with clear cell pathology was present in all patients. Genomic DNA for TCR sequencing was prepared using the QIAamp DNA Blood Mini Kit (Qiagen). Only samples passing all quality control checks were included in the analyses.

The sequences come from blood, collected from a patient whose treatment included radiotherapy and nephrectomy. The clonotype was recovered from a woman aged 45-59 years with renal cell carcinoma. The chain was built from TRBV4-3 and TRBJ2-3; the D gene lacks a confident call. The CDR3 here reads CASSQAQRDTQYF. The DNA sequence is TGCGCCAGCAGCCAGGCCCAGCGCGATACGCAGTATTTT.